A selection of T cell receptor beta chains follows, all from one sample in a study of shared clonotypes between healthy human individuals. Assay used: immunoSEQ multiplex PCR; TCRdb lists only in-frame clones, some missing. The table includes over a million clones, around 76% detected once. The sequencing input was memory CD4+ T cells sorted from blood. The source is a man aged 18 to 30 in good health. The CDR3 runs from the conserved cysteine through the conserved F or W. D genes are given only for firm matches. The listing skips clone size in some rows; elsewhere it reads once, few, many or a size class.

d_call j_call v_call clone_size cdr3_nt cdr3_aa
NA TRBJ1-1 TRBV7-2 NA TGTGCCAGCAGCTTACTGGGGTGGAACACTGAAGCTTTCTTT CASSLLGWNTEAFF
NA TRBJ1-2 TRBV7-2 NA TGTGCCAGCAGCAGCCCAGGGGCAGTGGATGGCTACACCTTC CASSSPGAVDGYTF
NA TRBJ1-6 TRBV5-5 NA TGTGCCAGCAGCTTGGTGCAGCTCTATAATTCACCCCTCCACTTT CASSLVQLYNSPLHF
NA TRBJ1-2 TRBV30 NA TGTGCCTGGAGTGTAGAAAGATTCCTTAACTATGGCTACACCTTC CAWSVERFLNYGYTF
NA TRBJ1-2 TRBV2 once TGTGCCAGCAAGGGGACAAAAGTTAACTATGGCTACACCTTC CASKGTKVNYGYTF
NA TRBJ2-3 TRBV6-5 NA TGTGCCAGCAGTTCGAGCGGAGATACGCAGTATTTT CASSSSGDTQYF
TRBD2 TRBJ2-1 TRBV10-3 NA TGTGCCGCGACTAGCGGGAGTTTTAATGAGCAGTTCTTC CAATSGSFNEQFF
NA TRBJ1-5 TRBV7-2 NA TGTGCCAGCACGATAGGGGTTGGGCAGCCCCAGCATTTT CASTIGVGQPQHF
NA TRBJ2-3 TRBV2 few TGTGCCAGCAGTCGAAATGCTGTTGGAGATACGCAGTATTTT CASSRNAVGDTQYF
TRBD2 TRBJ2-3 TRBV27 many TGTGCCAGCAGCACTAGCGGGGGTACCGGGGATACGCAGTATTTT CASSTSGGTGDTQYF
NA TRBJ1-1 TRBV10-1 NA TGCGCCAGCAGCAAAGGGACCAACACTGAAGCTTTCTTT CASSKGTNTEAFF
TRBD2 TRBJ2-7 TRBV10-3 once TGTGCCATCAGTGAGTCGGCGGGGACTAGCCCTGGCGAGCAGTACTTC CAISESAGTSPGEQYF
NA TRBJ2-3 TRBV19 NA TGTGCCAGTAGTATAGGACAGCTGACCACAGATACGCAGTATTTT CASSIGQLTTDTQYF
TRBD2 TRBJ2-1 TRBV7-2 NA TGTGCCAGCAGCTTATTTACGGGAGGGGGTAATGAGCAGTTCTTC CASSLFTGGGNEQFF
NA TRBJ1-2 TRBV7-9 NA TGTGCCAGCAGCTTACGCGCAGGGGTTTATGGCTACACCTTC CASSLRAGVYGYTF
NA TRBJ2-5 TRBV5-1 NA TGCGCCAGCAGAACAACCGGGAACCAGTACCAAGAGACCCAGTACTTC CASRTTGNQYQETQYF
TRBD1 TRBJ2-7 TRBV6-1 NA TGTGCCAGCAGTGAATCAATTCAATCAGGGGGGCAGTACTTC CASSESIQSGGQYF
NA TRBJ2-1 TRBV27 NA TGTGCCAGCAGCTCCCCCGGGACCCGATGGATCTTC CASSSPGTRWIF
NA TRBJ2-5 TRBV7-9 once TGTGCCAGCAGCTCTACCCCCCCAGAGACCCAGTACTTC CASSSTPPETQYF
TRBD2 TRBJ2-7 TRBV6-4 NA TGTGCCAGCAGTGACCTATCGGGGGGGGGAAGTTCCTACGAGCAGTACTTC CASSDLSGGGSSYEQYF
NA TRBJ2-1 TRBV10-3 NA TGTGCCATCAGTGACCTAGGTGAGCAGTTCTTC CAISDLGEQFF
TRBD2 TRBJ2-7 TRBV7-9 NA TGTGCCAGCAGCTTGAGGGAGGGCTACGAGCAGTACTTC CASSLREGYEQYF
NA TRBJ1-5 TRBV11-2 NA TGTGCCAGCAGCCTACGAAAGGGGGAGCCCCAGCATTTT CASSLRKGEPQHF
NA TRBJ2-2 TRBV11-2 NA TGTGCCAGCAGCTCCTGGGGAGGACAAACGAACACCGGGGAGCTGTTTTTT CASSSWGGQTNTGELFF
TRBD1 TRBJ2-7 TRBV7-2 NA TGTGCCAGCAGCAAAACAGGGGTGGAGTACGAGCAGTACTTC CASSKTGVEYEQYF
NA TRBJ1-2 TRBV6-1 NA TGTGCCAGCAGTGAAGCCGTTAACTATGGCTACACCTTC CASSEAVNYGYTF
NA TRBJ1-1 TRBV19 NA TGTGCCAGTAGTGCCCCTTCAGGGGTGCGCACTGAAGCTTTCTTT CASSAPSGVRTEAFF
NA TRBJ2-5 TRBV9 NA TGTGCCAGCAGCCCAGGGTGGCGGGACAGCCAAGAGACCCAGTACTTC CASSPGWRDSQETQYF
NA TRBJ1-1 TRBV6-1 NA TGTGCCAGCAGTTTTAGGGGGGACGGAGCTTTCTTT CASSFRGDGAFF
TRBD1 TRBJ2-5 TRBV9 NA TGTGCCAGCAGCGTATCGGGCAGGGGGCGAGAGACCCAGTACTTC CASSVSGRGRETQYF
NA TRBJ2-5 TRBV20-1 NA TGCAGTGCTAGGGGGGGAGAGACCCAGTACTTC CSARGGETQYF
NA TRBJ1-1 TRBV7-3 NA TGTGCCAGCGCGAGAGGGATGAACACTGAAGCTTTCTTT CASARGMNTEAFF
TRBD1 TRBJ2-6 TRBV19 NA TGTGCCAGTAGCCCTGACAGGGCTGGGGCCAACGTCCTGACTTTC CASSPDRAGANVLTF
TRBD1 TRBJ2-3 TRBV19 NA TGTGCCAGTTCGACCGGGACAGCCGATACGCAGTATTTT CASSTGTADTQYF
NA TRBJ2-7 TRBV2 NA TGTGCCAGCGGGGGCGAGCAGTACTTC CASGGEQYF
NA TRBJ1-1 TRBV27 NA TGTGCCAGCAGTTTAGGAGGGGTGAACACTGAAGCTTTCTTT CASSLGGVNTEAFF
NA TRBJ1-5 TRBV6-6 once TGTGCCAGCACCCGAGGGCAGGCCCGGGGTCAGCCCCAGCATTTT CASTRGQARGQPQHF
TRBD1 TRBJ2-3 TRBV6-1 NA TGTGCCAGCAGTGATCGTGGGGACAGGGTCACAGATACGCAGTATTTT CASSDRGDRVTDTQYF
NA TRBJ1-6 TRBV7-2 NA TGTGCCAGCAGCTTAGGAGAGGGTTATAATTCACCCCTCCACTTT CASSLGEGYNSPLHF
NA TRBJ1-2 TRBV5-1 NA TGCGCCAGCAGCTTGGGAGTGGGCTATGGCTACACCTTC CASSLGVGYGYTF
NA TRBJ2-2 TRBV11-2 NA TGTGCCAGCAGCAAGGGGGACTCCTACACCGGGGAGCTGTTTTTT CASSKGDSYTGELFF
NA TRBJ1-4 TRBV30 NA TGTGCCTGGAGTTCACGGGGGAGAAGTGAAAAACTGTTTTTT CAWSSRGRSEKLFF
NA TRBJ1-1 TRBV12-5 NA TGTGCTAGTGGCCGCCGACTGGCTGAAGCTTTCTTT CASGRRLAEAFF
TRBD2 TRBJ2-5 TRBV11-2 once TGTGCCAGCAGCCCCGGACTAGCCAAAGAGACCCAGTACTTC CASSPGLAKETQYF
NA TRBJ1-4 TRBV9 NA TGTGCCAGCAGCCTCCGCCCGTGGGGCGGTGAAAAACTGTTTTTT CASSLRPWGGEKLFF
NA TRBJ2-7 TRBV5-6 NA TGTGCCAGCGGAAAACAGGGTAGCTCCGAGCAGTACTTC CASGKQGSSEQYF